Below, 19 T cell receptor beta chains from the same sample are listed, as sequenced in a study of blood T cells in healthy people across ages (dated by TCRdb to the mid-2010s). Libraries were constructed by 5' RACE. The instrument was an Illumina HiSeq 2500. The second PCR ran for about 6 to 12 cycles and used a J-beta primer mix along with a sample-barcoded 5' primer. TCRdb redid the processing of the public reads, applying fastp at Q25 and MiXCR, and retained in-frame beta chains. Identical CDR3 proteins give one entry, which carries the most common genes and DNA. A total of hundreds of thousands of distinct CDR3 sequences appear in this sample, approximately 53% of them only once. The top ten hold 20% to 30% of the sample. Sample: blood. All receptors come from a man in his forties in good health.

V usage is TRBV12-3 or TRBV12-4 and J usage is TRBJ2-3; 12 bases map to TRBD1. This CDR3 has 14 residues. With 6 bases clipped from V and 5 bases from J, the junction kept 3 bases outside the gene matches. The CDR3 sequence: CASRGQGAVDTQYF. CDR3 coding DNA: TGTGCCAGCAGGGGACAGGGGGCTGTAGATACGCAGTATTTT.

The chain uses TRBV3-1 and TRBJ2-1; weak D call: TRBD1 (6 bases). The CDR3 is 15 amino acids. V was clipped by 6 bases and J by 1 base, with 13 bases between them. Germline CDR1 and CDR2: LGHDT and YNNKEL (reference sequence). CDR3 sequence: CASSRRDTSYNEQFF. The CDR3 DNA reads TGTGCCAGCAGTCGCCGGGACACATCCTACAATGAGCAGTTCTTC.

This clonotype was detected only a few times. V and J are TRBV5-1 and TRBJ2-7, with 11 positions matching TRBD1. The V segment lost 1 base and the J segment 3 bases; nucleotides outside the gene matches: 9. The CDR3 runs to 17 residues. CDR1 and CDR2 from the germline V gene are SGHRS and YFSETQ. The DNA for the CDR3 is TGCGCCAGCAGCTTGTTAGCTGGGACAGGGGGGAACTACGAGCAGTACTTC. It encodes CASSLLAGTGGNYEQYF.

The rearrangement uses TRBV6-2 or TRBV6-3 and TRBJ1-1; D possibly corresponds to TRBD1 (5 bases). The CDR3 runs to 12 residues. The germline V gene encodes CDR1 MNHEY and CDR2 SVGEGT. Trimming took off 2 bases at V and 7 bases at J, with 8 bases between the two ends. CDR3 in amino acids: CASSYVQGEAFF. The CDR3, as DNA: TGTGCCAGCAGTTACGTGCAGGGTGAAGCTTTCTTT.

The genes are TRBV12-3 or TRBV12-4 and TRBJ1-2; D is undetermined. The V and J ends lost 7 bases and 8 bases respectively, with 14 bases between them. CDR3 length equals 12 residues. Here the CDR3 DNA reads TGTGCCAGCACAGGCAGTTCACACGGCTACACCTTC. Amino acid sequence: CASTGSSHGYTF.

This clonotype has only a few counts. The V call is TRBV9, the J call TRBJ2-1; 12 bases are a match to TRBD1. This CDR3 has 16 residues. V lost 3 bases, J lost 8 bases, and 9 bases stayed unmatched. Looked up from germline, CDR1 is SGDLS and CDR2 is YYNGEE. DNA for the CDR3: TGTGCCAGCAGCGCCTTGGGACAGGGGGCTGGTGATGAGCAGTTCTTC. It translates to CASSALGQGAGDEQFF.

The V gene is TRBV5-5, the J gene TRBJ1-1; D remains ambiguous. The CDR3 totals 13 residues. The germline V gene encodes CDR1 SGHKS and CDR2 YYEKEE (reference sequence). V dropped 7 bases and J dropped 2 bases, with 12 bases sitting between them. The CDR3 sequence: CASSTATNTEAFF. The CDR3 DNA follows: TGTGCCAGCTCCACAGCAACTAACACTGAAGCTTTCTTT. The variable domain in full, with the rest retrieved from reference TRBV5-5 and TRBJ1-1, is DAGVTQSPTHLIKTRGQQVTLRCSPISGHKSVSWYQQVLGQGPQFIFQYYEKEERGRGNFPDRFSARQFPNYSSELNVNALLLGDSALYLCASSTATNTEAFFGQGTRLTVV.

The chain combines TRBV3-1 with TRBJ1-4, with D uncertain. This CDR3 is 15 amino acids long. Trimming pared 2 bases from V and 8 bases from J, leaving 15 bases between. Per the germline V gene, CDR1 is LGHDT and CDR2 is YNNKEL (reference sequence). The CDR3 DNA reads TGTGCCAGCAGCCAAAATGGGAGTCCCAACGAAAAACTGTTTTTT. Protein product: CASSQNGSPNEKLFF.

The V gene is TRBV24-1, the J gene TRBJ2-1; 8 bases align to TRBD1. V lost 5 bases to trimming and J lost 6 bases; unmatched junction nucleotides: 5. CDR3 length: 14 residues. Germline V lookup: CDR1 KGHDR, CDR2 SFDVKD. CDR3 residues: CATSGHTGGNEQFF. CDR3 bases: TGTGCCACCAGTGGTCATACAGGGGGCAATGAGCAGTTCTTC.

This chain connects TRBV9 to TRBJ2-5, with TRBD1 as a possible D gene (6 bases). The CDR3 is 16 amino acids. V gave up 0 bases and J gave up 2 bases, with 14 bases separating them. Germline V gene data show CDR1 as SGDLS and CDR2 as YYNGEE. This chain's CDR3 is CASSVVPSTGQETQYF. In DNA, the CDR3 is TGTGCCAGCAGCGTAGTCCCCTCGACAGGACAAGAGACCCAGTACTTC.

This clonotype was detected only a few times. The rearrangement joins TRBV9 to TRBJ2-3; D possibly corresponds to TRBD1 (6 bases). In germline, CDR1 is SGDLS, CDR2 YYNGEE. This CDR3 has 16 amino acids. The V and J ends lost 3 bases and 4 bases respectively, with 18 bases between them. The CDR3: CASSEGARTVADTQYF. CDR3 DNA sequence: TGTGCCAGCAGCGAAGGGGCGCGGACAGTCGCAGATACGCAGTATTTT.

This chain connects TRBV6-1 to TRBJ2-1; D gene uncertain. The length of the CDR3 is 17 residues. Germline loops: CDR1 MNHNS, CDR2 SASEGT. Trimming took 2 bases from V and 2 from J, leaving 16 bases between them. The CDR3 nucleotides read TGTGCCAGCAGTGAACAGCGTAGGTTGTCCCCCTACAATGAGCAGTTCTTC. It translates to CASSEQRRLSPYNEQFF.

The chain recombines TRBV6-1 with TRBJ2-5; 8 positions agree with TRBD2. Germline values: CDR1 MNHNS, CDR2 SASEGT. This CDR3 spans 19 amino acids. Trimming removed 5 bases from V and 1 base from J; junction bases left unmatched: 18. CDR3 in DNA: TGTGCCAGCAGTCATCAGACTTGGAACGGGAGGGCCCTCCAAGAGACCCAGTACTTC. Amino acids: CASSHQTWNGRALQETQYF.

The V call is TRBV9, the J call TRBJ2-3, with 9 bases fitting TRBD2. CDR1 and CDR2 (germline): SGDLS, YYNGEE. With V trimmed by 6 bases and J by 4 bases, 15 bases remained unmatched. CDR3 size: 17 residues. The DNA of the CDR3 is TGTGCCAGCACCACTAGCGGCGGGAGGGGTGTCGCAGATACGCAGTATTTT. This gives the protein CASTTSGGRGVADTQYF. Together with reference TRBV9 and TRBJ2-3, the CDR3 gives the full variable domain: DSGVTQTPKHLITATGQRVTLRCSPRSGDLSVYWYQQSLDQGLQFLIQYYNGEERAKGNILERFSAQQFPDLHSELNLSSLELGDSALYFCASTTSGGRGVADTQYFGPGTRLTVL.

A single count supports this clonotype. CDR3 region: CSVEEGTRTDTQYF. The DNA of the CDR3 is TGCAGCGTTGAAGAGGGTACCCGCACAGATACGCAGTATTTT. The chain employs TRBV29-1 and TRBJ2-3; D gene ambiguous. This CDR3 has 14 amino acids. Germline lookup yields CDR1 SQVTM and CDR2 ANQGSEA. With 0 bases removed from V and 1 base from J, the gap between germline ends came to 8 bases.

The chain combines TRBV12-3 or TRBV12-4 with TRBJ2-3; D ambiguous. V lost 8 bases and J 2 bases, leaving 8 bases between the germline ends. This CDR3 contains 12 residues. CDR3: CASQIFTDTQYF. The CDR3, as DNA: TGTGCCAGCCAGATTTTCACAGATACGCAGTATTTT.

This sequence joins TRBV29-1 and TRBJ2-5; D is perhaps TRBD2 (7 bases). Trimming shortened V by 3 bases and J by 5 bases, and 22 bases separated the two germline ends. The CDR3 loop spans 16 amino acids. Germline CDR1 is SQVTM and CDR2 is ANQGSEA. CDR3 residues: CSVERGGAIVGETQYF. For the CDR3, the DNA is TGCAGCGTTGAGAGGGGGGGTGCGATCGTCGGGGAGACCCAGTACTTC. The full variable domain, rest sourced from reference TRBV29-1 and TRBJ2-5, is SAVISQKPSRDICQRGTSLTIQCQVDSQVTMMFWYRQQPGQSLTLIATANQGSEATYESGFVIDKFPISRPNLTFSTLTVSNMSPEDSSIYLCSVERGGAIVGETQYFGPGTRLLVL.

The chain couples TRBV6-2 or TRBV6-3 to TRBJ2-5; D is ambiguous. CDR1 and CDR2 (germline): MNHEY, SVGEGT. The CDR3 spans 14 residues. V lost 5 bases and J 0 bases, leaving 10 bases between the germline ends. The DNA for the CDR3 is TGTGCCAGCAGTGATTTTACAGACCAAGAGACCCAGTACTTC. It is translated as CASSDFTDQETQYF.

The chain combines TRBV28 with TRBJ2-3; D might be TRBD2 (6 bases). The V end lost 5 bases, the J end lost 4 bases, and 19 bases lay between the germline ends. The germline CDR1 and CDR2 sequences are MDHEN and SYDVKM. The CDR3 spans 16 residues. The CDR3 DNA follows: TGTGCCAGCAGTCTCTTAGCGGTTGCCGGCCCAGATACGCAGTATTTT. Translating gives CASSLLAVAGPDTQYF.